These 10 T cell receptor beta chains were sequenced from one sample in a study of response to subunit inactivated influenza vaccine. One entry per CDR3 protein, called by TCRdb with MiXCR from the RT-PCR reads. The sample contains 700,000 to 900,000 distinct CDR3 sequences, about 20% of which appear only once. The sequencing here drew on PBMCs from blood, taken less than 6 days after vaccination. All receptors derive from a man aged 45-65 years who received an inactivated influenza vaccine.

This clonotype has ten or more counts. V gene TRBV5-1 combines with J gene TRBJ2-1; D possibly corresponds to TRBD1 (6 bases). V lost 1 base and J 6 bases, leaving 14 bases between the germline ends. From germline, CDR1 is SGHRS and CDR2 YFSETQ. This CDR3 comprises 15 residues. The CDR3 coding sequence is TGCGCCAGCAGCTTGACGGCAGGGGATCGCAATGAGCAGTTCTTC. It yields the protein CASSLTAGDRNEQFF.

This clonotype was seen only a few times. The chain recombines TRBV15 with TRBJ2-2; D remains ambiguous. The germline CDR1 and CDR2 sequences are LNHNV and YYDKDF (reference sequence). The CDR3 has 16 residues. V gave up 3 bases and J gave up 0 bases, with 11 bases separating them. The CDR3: CATSSRRLTNTGELFF. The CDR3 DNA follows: TGTGCCACCAGCAGTCGCAGGCTCACGAACACCGGGGAGCTGTTTTTT. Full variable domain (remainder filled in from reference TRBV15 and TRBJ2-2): DAMVIQNPRYQVTQFGKPVTLSCSQTLNHNVMYWYQQKSSQAPKLLFHYYDKDFNNEADTPDNFQSRRPNTSFCFLDIRSPGLGDTAMYLCATSSRRLTNTGELFFGEGSRLTVL.

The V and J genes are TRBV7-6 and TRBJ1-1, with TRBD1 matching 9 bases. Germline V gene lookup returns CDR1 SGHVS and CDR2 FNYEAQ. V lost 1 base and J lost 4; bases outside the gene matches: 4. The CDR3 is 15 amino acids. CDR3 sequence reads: CASSLGTGVGTEAFF. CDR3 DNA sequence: TGTGCCAGCAGCTTAGGGACAGGGGTCGGCACTGAAGCTTTCTTT.

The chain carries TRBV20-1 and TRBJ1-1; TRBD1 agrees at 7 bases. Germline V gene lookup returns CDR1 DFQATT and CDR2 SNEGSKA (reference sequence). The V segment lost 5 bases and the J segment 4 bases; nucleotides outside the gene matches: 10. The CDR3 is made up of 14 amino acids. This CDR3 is CSAPQEGASTEAFF. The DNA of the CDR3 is TGCAGTGCTCCCCAGGAGGGGGCGAGCACTGAAGCTTTCTTT.

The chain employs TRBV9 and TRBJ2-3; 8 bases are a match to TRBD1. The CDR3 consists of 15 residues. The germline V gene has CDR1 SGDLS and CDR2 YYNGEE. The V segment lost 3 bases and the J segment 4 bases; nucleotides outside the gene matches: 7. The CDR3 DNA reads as TGTGCCAGCAGCGATGACGGGACAGGCCCAGATACGCAGTATTTT. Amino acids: CASSDDGTGPDTQYF. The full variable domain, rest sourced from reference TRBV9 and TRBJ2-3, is DSGVTQTPKHLITATGQRVTLRCSPRSGDLSVYWYQQSLDQGLQFLIQYYNGEERAKGNILERFSAQQFPDLHSELNLSSLELGDSALYFCASSDDGTGPDTQYFGPGTRLTVL.

In nucleotides, the CDR3 is TGTGCCTGGAGTGTAGGCGGGTTACACGAGCAGTACTTC. This translates into CAWSVGGLHEQYF. The chain carries TRBV30 and TRBJ2-7; D might be TRBD2 (5 bases). CDR1 and CDR2 from the germline V gene are GTSNPN and SVGIG (reference sequence). This CDR3 comprises 13 residues. The V gene lost 0 bases and the J gene lost 5 bases, with 11 bases spanning the gap.

The DNA for the CDR3 is TGTGCCAGCAGTGCACGACTAGCGGGGGTGGAGACCCAGTACTTC. Protein sequence: CASSARLAGVETQYF. V gene TRBV12-3 or TRBV12-4 combines with J gene TRBJ2-5; 12 nucleotides align to TRBD2. The CDR3 is 15 amino acids. With 5 bases clipped from V and 5 bases from J, the junction kept 6 bases outside the gene matches.

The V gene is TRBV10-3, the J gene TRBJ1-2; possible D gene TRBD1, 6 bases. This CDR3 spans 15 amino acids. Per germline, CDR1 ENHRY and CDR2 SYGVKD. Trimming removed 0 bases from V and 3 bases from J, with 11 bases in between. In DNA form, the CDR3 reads TGTGCCATCAGTGAGTCGGCACCAGGGGACTATGGCTACACCTTC. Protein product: CAISESAPGDYGYTF.

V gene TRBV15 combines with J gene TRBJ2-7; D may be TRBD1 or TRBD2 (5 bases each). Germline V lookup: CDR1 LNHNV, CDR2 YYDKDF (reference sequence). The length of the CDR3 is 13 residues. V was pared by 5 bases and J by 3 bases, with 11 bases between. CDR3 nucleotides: TGTGCCACCAGCGACAGACTAAGCTACGAGCAGTACTTC. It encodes CATSDRLSYEQYF. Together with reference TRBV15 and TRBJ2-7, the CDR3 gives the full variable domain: DAMVIQNPRYQVTQFGKPVTLSCSQTLNHNVMYWYQQKSSQAPKLLFHYYDKDFNNEADTPDNFQSRRPNTSFCFLDIRSPGLGDTAMYLCATSDRLSYEQYFGPGTRLTVT.

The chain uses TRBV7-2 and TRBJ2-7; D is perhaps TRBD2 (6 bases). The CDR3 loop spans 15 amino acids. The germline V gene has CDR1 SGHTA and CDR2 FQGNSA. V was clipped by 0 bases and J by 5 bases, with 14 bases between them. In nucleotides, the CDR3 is TGTGCCAGCAGCTTAGCCCCGGGAGTCCCCCACGAGCAGTACTTC. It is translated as CASSLAPGVPHEQYF.